These 18 T cell receptor beta chains were all obtained from the same sample, sequenced in a study of T cell repertoires in cytomegalovirus infection. TCRdb re-called the reads with MiXCR, one entry per CDR3 protein. The profile shows about 230,000 distinct CDR3 sequences, approximately 22% of them singletons. Sequencing input: CD8+ T cells from PBMCs. The origin of the receptors is a human donor in good health (CMV status not recorded). Some clones in this sample may be carry-over from other donors' samples.

The rearrangement uses TRBV12-3 or TRBV12-4 and TRBJ2-7; D may be TRBD2 (5 bases). V lost 3 bases, J lost 5 bases, and 14 bases lay in between. The CDR3 totals 14 residues. The CDR3 reads CASSLSPPGNEQYF. CDR3 nucleotides: TGTGCCAGCAGTTTGAGCCCCCCGGGGAACGAGCAGTACTTC.

The chain employs TRBV30 and TRBJ1-2; D unclear. CDR3 length: 13 amino acids. V was pared by 0 bases and J by 3 bases, with 8 bases between. Germline V gene lookup returns CDR1 GTSNPN and CDR2 SVGIG (reference sequence). The CDR3 loop reads CAWSVPGDYGYTF. The CDR3 nucleotides read TGTGCCTGGAGTGTGCCCGGAGACTATGGCTACACCTTC.

This clonotype was counted a few times. The rearrangement joins TRBV20-1 to TRBJ2-7; the D is unclear. V was trimmed by 3 bases and J by 2 bases, leaving 11 bases between them. The germline V gene has CDR1 DFQATT and CDR2 SNEGSKA (reference sequence). The CDR3 extends over 13 amino acids. The CDR3: CSASPVAAYEQYF. CDR3 DNA sequence: TGCAGTGCTAGCCCTGTGGCCGCCTACGAGCAGTACTTC.

In this sample, this clonotype turned up many times. The chain employs TRBV11-2 and TRBJ1-1; D ambiguous. Trimming pared 1 base from V and 3 bases from J, leaving 15 bases between. The length of the CDR3 is 16 residues. CDR1 and CDR2 (germline): SGHAT, FQNNGV. The DNA for the CDR3 is TGTGCCAGCAGCTTAGTCGGGTCAGGCGTGGACACTGAAGCTTTCTTT. Amino acid sequence: CASSLVGSGVDTEAFF.

This chain uses TRBV20-1 with TRBJ1-1; TRBD1 aligns across 7 bases. V trimming: 5 bases; J trimming: 0 bases; junction bases outside the gene matches: 15. The CDR3 has 17 amino acids. Germline-derived CDR1 and CDR2 are DFQATT and SNEGSKA (reference sequence). The CDR3 bases are TGCAGTGCTCGATCGGGACAGCGGGCGAAAATGAACACTGAAGCTTTCTTT. Translated, it gives CSARSGQRAKMNTEAFF.

The V call is TRBV11-2, the J call TRBJ2-3; tentatively, D is TRBD2 (6 bases). Germline-derived CDR1 and CDR2 are SGHAT and FQNNGV. This CDR3 region has 15 residues. V shed 6 bases and J shed 2 bases, with 15 bases lying between them. The CDR3 loop reads CASSSSWGDTDTQYF. The CDR3, as DNA: TGTGCCAGCAGTTCCTCTTGGGGGGACACAGATACGCAGTATTTT.

This chain uses TRBV20-1 with TRBJ2-7; perhaps TRBD2 as D (6 bases). Trimming cost V 6 bases and J 2 bases, with 8 bases left between them. CDR1 and CDR2 from the germline V gene are DFQATT and SNEGSKA (reference sequence). The CDR3 runs to 11 residues. CDR3 sequence reads: CSARDAYEQYF. The CDR3 DNA reads TGCAGTGCGCGGGACGCCTACGAGCAGTACTTC.

This clonotype occurred a few times. The CDR3 nucleotides read TGTGCCAGCAGTTTAAATTTCGGGGAGACTTATAGCAATCAGCCCCAGCATTTT. Its protein is CASSLNFGETYSNQPQHF. The V gene is TRBV28, the J gene TRBJ1-5, with no clear D. CDR1 is MDHEN and CDR2 is SYDVKM in the germline V gene. The CDR3 contains 18 residues. V gave up 2 bases and J gave up 0 bases, with 17 bases separating them.

Many counts were recorded for this clonotype. The rearrangement uses TRBV7-9 and TRBJ2-7; no definite D call. CDR3 length equals 12 residues. CDR1 SEHNR and CDR2 FQNEAQ come from the germline V gene (reference sequence). With 6 bases removed from V and 6 bases from J, the gap between germline ends came to 12 bases. The CDR3 DNA is TGTGCCAGCAGGTCTCTGTCTAGCGAGCAGTACTTC. Amino acid sequence: CASRSLSSEQYF.

The CDR3 coding sequence is TGTGCCATTGGGGGGGAAGGAACTGAAGCTTTCTTT. Translating it yields CAIGGEGTEAFF. The V gene is TRBV28, the J gene TRBJ1-1; perhaps TRBD1 as D (5 bases). Trimming removed 10 bases at V and 5 bases at J, with 14 bases between. Germline assignment: CDR1 MDHEN and CDR2 SYDVKM. This CDR3 has 12 residues.

The chain combines TRBV7-9 with TRBJ2-1; tentatively, D is TRBD1 (5 bases). CDR3 size: 15 residues. Between the trimmed V and J ends, which lost 7 bases and 0 bases, there was a span of 13 bases. The germline V gene has CDR1 SEHNR and CDR2 FQNEAQ (reference sequence). The CDR3 region is CASTFETVSYNEQFF. CDR3 coding DNA: TGTGCCAGCACCTTTGAGACAGTCTCCTACAATGAGCAGTTCTTC.

This clonotype has just a few counts. The rearrangement links TRBV7-9 to TRBJ2-1; 7 bases are shared with TRBD2. The ends lost 0 bases at V and 0 bases at J; junction bases unmatched: 5. CDR3 length equals 17 residues. The germline CDR1 and CDR2 sequences are SEHNR and FQNEAQ (reference sequence). CDR3 amino acids: CASSLAWRGSSYNEQFF. CDR3 nucleotide sequence: TGTGCCAGCAGCTTAGCCTGGCGGGGGAGCTCCTACAATGAGCAGTTCTTC.

This clonotype showed up just a few times. V and J are TRBV5-5 and TRBJ2-1, with TRBD1 as a possible D gene (5 bases). CDR1 and CDR2 (germline): SGHKS, YYEKEE (reference sequence). V was pared by 4 bases and J by 4 bases, with 12 bases between. This CDR3 has 14 amino acids. The DNA for the CDR3 is TGTGCCAGCAGCCATGACAGATTATACAATGAGCAGTTCTTC. Its protein is CASSHDRLYNEQFF.

Only a few counts were recorded for this clonotype. At one end the junction does not follow the germline gene, possibly because of a read error. The chain combines TRBV20-1 with TRBJ2-3; D possibly uses TRBD1 or TRBD2 (5 bases each). The CDR3 is 15 amino acids. Germline V gives CDR1 DFQATT, CDR2 SNEGSKA (reference sequence). The CDR3 coding sequence is TGCAGTGCGAGAGGGGTACCGGACCTCACAGATACGCAGTATTTT. It yields the protein CSARGVPDLTDTQYF.

This chain uses TRBV5-1 with TRBJ1-2; no clear D. Per germline, CDR1 SGHRS and CDR2 YFSETQ. The CDR3 totals 15 residues. Trimming removed 4 bases at V and 6 bases at J, with 19 bases between. The CDR3 spells CASSKISDGRDGYTF. CDR3 bases: TGCGCCAGCAGCAAGATCTCAGACGGTCGGGATGGCTACACCTTC.

This clonotype was found a few times. The rearrangement joins TRBV14 to TRBJ1-2; 7 bases line up with TRBD1. CDR3 size: 16 residues. CDR1 is SGHDN and CDR2 is FVKESK in the germline V gene. V shed 0 bases, J shed 5 bases, and the junction held 9 bases outside the gene matches. The CDR3: CASSQERDRVFYGYTF. Here the CDR3 DNA reads TGTGCCAGCAGCCAAGAGCGAGACAGGGTATTTTATGGCTACACCTTC.

This clonotype was observed at least ten times. The chain recombines TRBV7-2 with TRBJ1-5, with D possibly being TRBD1 (5 bases). Trimming cost V 5 bases and J 0 bases, with 14 bases left between them. The germline V gene has CDR1 SGHTA and CDR2 FQGNSA. The CDR3 runs 16 residues. The CDR3 DNA reads as TGTGCCAGCAGCAGTGGCCTCGGGGCTAGCAATCAGCCCCAGCATTTT. Encoded protein: CASSSGLGASNQPQHF.

The V gene is TRBV28, the J gene TRBJ2-3; 7 bases agree with TRBD2. Germline values: CDR1 MDHEN, CDR2 SYDVKM. The CDR3 totals 16 residues. V was clipped by 3 bases and J by 1 base; unmatched bases: 7. CDR3 in DNA: TGTGCCAGCAGTTTTTGGGAGGGGATGGGCACAGATACGCAGTATTTT. It codes for CASSFWEGMGTDTQYF.